The 22 T cell receptor beta chains below all came from one sample that was sequenced in a study of shared clonotypes between healthy human individuals. Using immunoSEQ multiplex PCR, the repertoire was profiled, and TCRdb retains in-frame clones only, with some absent. Among about 2 million clones listed, about 95% were seen once. Sequencing used naive CD4+ T cells sorted from blood. Subset specified: CD45RA+ positively selected. These receptor sequences come from a man aged 18 to 29 in good health.

The chain carries TRBV28 and TRBJ2-2, with D hard to call. The CDR3 has 11 residues. V was trimmed by 6 bases and J by 7 bases, leaving 6 bases between them. Germline V lookup: CDR1 MDHEN, CDR2 SYDVKM. In DNA, the CDR3 is TGTGCCAGCAGCCTATACGGGGAGCTGTTTTTT. Its translation is CASSLYGELFF.

This chain links TRBV30 with TRBJ1-2, with D hard to call. The length of the CDR3 is 13 residues. Germline values: CDR1 GTSNPN, CDR2 SVGIG (reference sequence). V was clipped by 0 bases and J by 4 bases, with 9 bases between them. The DNA for the CDR3 is TGTGCCTGGAGTGTAGACGGAAGCTATGGCTACACCTTC. Residues: CAWSVDGSYGYTF.

The chain is built from TRBV5-6 and TRBJ2-3, with D maybe TRBD1 (5 bases). V lost 4 bases, J lost 1 base, and 13 bases lay in between. The germline gives CDR1 SGHDT, CDR2 YYEEEE. The CDR3 length is 15 residues. Written as DNA, the CDR3 is TGTGCCAGCAGCCGGGTGGGGCTGGGCACAGATACGCAGTATTTT. Residues: CASSRVGLGTDTQYF.

The rearrangement joins TRBV9 to TRBJ2-2; D is uncertain. This CDR3 spans 14 amino acids. Per the germline V gene, CDR1 is SGDLS and CDR2 is YYNGEE. Trimming pared 0 bases from V and 5 bases from J, leaving 8 bases between. CDR3 in DNA: TGTGCCAGCAGCGTAGGTACGGAGACCGGGGAGCTGTTTTTT. The encoded protein is CASSVGTETGELFF.

The genes are TRBV5-4 and TRBJ2-7; 8 positions agree with TRBD1. The CDR3 spans 15 residues. Germline values: CDR1 SGHNT, CDR2 YYREEE (reference sequence). Trimming removed 5 bases from V and 0 bases from J; junction bases left unmatched: 7. CDR3 sequence reads: CASSPGTGLSYEQYF. CDR3 DNA: TGTGCCAGCAGTCCCGGGACAGGACTCTCCTACGAGCAGTACTTC.

The chain is built from TRBV6-6 and TRBJ1-1; possibly TRBD1 for D (5 bases). The germline V gene encodes CDR1 MNHNY and CDR2 SVGAGI (reference sequence). The CDR3 runs to 14 residues. The V and J ends lost 2 bases and 6 bases respectively, with 13 bases between them. In DNA, the CDR3 is TGTGCCAGCAGTTACGGAGGGGAACGGCCTGAAGCTTTCTTT. As protein: CASSYGGERPEAFF.

CDR3 amino acids: CASSKFPLGEQYF. In nucleotides, the CDR3 is TGTGCCAGTAGTAAATTCCCTCTCGGAGAGCAGTACTTC. The V and J genes are TRBV19 and TRBJ2-7; unclear D gene. Germline V gives CDR1 LNHDA, CDR2 SQIVND (reference sequence). The length of the CDR3 is 13 residues. V lost 4 bases and J lost 7, with 14 bases in between.

The chain joins TRBV28 to TRBJ1-3; 7 bases agree with TRBD1. The J segment lost 2 bases and the V segment lost 4 bases, leaving 2 bases of the junction unmatched. The CDR3 is 14 amino acids. The germline V gene has CDR1 MDHEN and CDR2 SYDVKM. CDR3 in amino acids: CASSSGGTGNTIYF. CDR3 nucleotides: TGTGCCAGCAGTTCAGGGGGTACTGGAAACACCATATATTTT.

The chain carries TRBV12-5 and TRBJ2-3; D call uncertain. Trimming took off 6 bases at V and 7 bases at J, with 8 bases between the two ends. The CDR3 loop spans 11 amino acids. Germline-derived CDR1 and CDR2 are LGHNT and FRNRAP. The CDR3 coding sequence is TGTGCTAGTGGAGCAGGTTATACGCAGTATTTT. Protein sequence: CASGAGYTQYF.

The rearrangement uses TRBV25-1 and TRBJ1-2; D unresolved. V lost 5 bases to trimming and J lost 4 bases, with 14 bases between them. Germline loops: CDR1 MGHDK, CDR2 SYGVNS. The CDR3 runs 14 residues. CDR3 protein: CASSPSGSIYGYTF. The CDR3 DNA sequence: TGTGCCAGCAGTCCCTCGGGAAGCATCTATGGCTACACCTTC.

Comment on this clone: Other nucleotide sequences in the sample specify the same CDR3. The chain recombines TRBV4-1 with TRBJ1-2, with 7 bases identical to TRBD1. The CDR3 length is 13 residues. With V trimmed by 4 bases and J by 5 bases, 4 bases remained unmatched. The V gene's germline CDR1 is MGHRA and CDR2 YSYEKL. In DNA form, the CDR3 reads TGCGCCAGCAGCCCGGGACAGAGTTATGGCTACACCTTC. The encoded protein is CASSPGQSYGYTF.

This chain connects TRBV18 to TRBJ2-1; TRBD2 might be the D (6 bases). The CDR3 spans 16 residues. V was clipped by 5 bases and J by 0 bases, with 14 bases between them. Germline V lookup: CDR1 KGHSH, CDR2 LQKENI. CDR3 region: CASSFPGLDSYNEQFF. In DNA form, the CDR3 reads TGTGCCAGCTCATTTCCGGGACTGGACTCCTACAATGAGCAGTTCTTC.

This chain uses TRBV11-3 with TRBJ1-6; D remains ambiguous. The CDR3 runs 15 residues. The V end lost 1 base, the J end lost 6 bases, and 10 bases lay between the germline ends. CDR1 is SGHNT and CDR2 is YENEEA in the germline V gene. For the CDR3, the DNA is TGTGCCAGCAGCTTAGGTGGCAGCGGTAATTCACCCCTCCACTTT. Translating gives CASSLGGSGNSPLHF.

This chain connects TRBV4-1 to TRBJ1-2; possibly TRBD1 for D (6 bases). The length of the CDR3 is 15 residues. Trimming took off 2 bases at V and 7 bases at J, with 17 bases between the two ends. Germline V gives CDR1 MGHRA, CDR2 YSYEKL. This CDR3 is CASSQPRGGLFGYTF. CDR3 bases: TGCGCCAGCAGCCAACCTCGGGGGGGGCTTTTTGGCTACACCTTC.

The chain employs TRBV6-5 and TRBJ2-1, with D unclear. The CDR3 extends over 11 amino acids. Trimming took off 4 bases at V and 8 bases at J, with 6 bases between the two ends. Germline assignment: CDR1 MNHEY and CDR2 SVGAGI. The CDR3 nucleotides are TGTGCCAGCAGTTCCTCGCATGAGCAGTTCTTC. Protein sequence: CASSSSHEQFF.

The chain has TRBV30 and TRBJ2-1; a possible D gene is TRBD2 (6 bases). Trimming pared 2 bases from V and 2 bases from J, leaving 13 bases between. Germline lookup yields CDR1 GTSNPN and CDR2 SVGIG (reference sequence). The CDR3 contains 15 residues. The CDR3 reads CAWSMYLAPYNEQFF. The DNA for the CDR3 is TGTGCCTGGAGTATGTATCTAGCGCCCTACAATGAGCAGTTCTTC.

In its sample, this clone was seen once. The J gene is TRBJ1-2, the V gene TRBV29-1; 7 positions match TRBD1. With 7 bases clipped from V and 7 bases from J, the junction kept 9 bases outside the gene matches. Looked up from germline, CDR1 is SQVTM and CDR2 is ANQGSEA. CDR3 size: 12 residues. As DNA, the CDR3 is TGCAGCGCAGCCAAGGGGGCGGGTGGCTACACCTTC. Its protein is CSAAKGAGGYTF.

The chain joins TRBV7-8 to TRBJ2-7; D is unclear. V was cut by 2 bases and J by 2 bases, with 10 bases left in between. Germline V gene data show CDR1 as SGHVS and CDR2 as FQNEAQ. This CDR3 has 14 residues. The CDR3 region is CASSLLYAPYEQYF. CDR3 coding DNA: TGTGCCAGCAGCTTATTGTATGCCCCCTACGAGCAGTACTTC.

The rearrangement joins TRBV4-1 to TRBJ2-3; D is perhaps TRBD1 (5 bases). This CDR3 contains 16 residues. V was pared by 0 bases and J by 1 base, with 11 bases between. Germline V lookup: CDR1 MGHRA, CDR2 YSYEKL. CDR3: CASSQDLGVGTDTQYF. The DNA for the CDR3 is TGCGCCAGCAGCCAAGATTTAGGGGTGGGCACAGATACGCAGTATTTT.

The gene calls are TRBV5-1 and TRBJ1-1; D may be TRBD1 (6 bases). Trimming cost V 3 bases and J 0 bases, with 15 bases left between them. This CDR3 is 16 amino acids long. CDR1 and CDR2 (germline): SGHRS, YFSETQ. CDR3 nucleotides: TGCGCCAGCAGCTCGGTACAGGGAATGGTGAACACTGAAGCTTTCTTT. It is translated as CASSSVQGMVNTEAFF.

The chain recombines TRBV18 with TRBJ2-1, with 11 bases aligning to TRBD1. Germline CDR1 reads KGHSH; CDR2 reads LQKENI. Losses at the gene ends were 1 base for V and 6 bases for J; bases not matched to a gene: 11. This CDR3 has 18 amino acids. The DNA for the CDR3 is TGTGCCAGCTCACCACGGTCCGGCCGGGACAGGGGGGCCAATGAGCAGTTCTTC. Its protein is CASSPRSGRDRGANEQFF.

The chain couples TRBV7-9 to TRBJ2-5; 8 positions match TRBD1. Germline lookup yields CDR1 SEHNR and CDR2 FQNEAQ (reference sequence). This CDR3 has 16 amino acids. J was trimmed by 2 bases and V by 1 base; bases with no gene match: 6. CDR3 nucleotides: TGTGCCAGCAGCTTAGGCCCCTGGGACAGGCAAGAGACCCAGTACTTC. It is translated as CASSLGPWDRQETQYF.